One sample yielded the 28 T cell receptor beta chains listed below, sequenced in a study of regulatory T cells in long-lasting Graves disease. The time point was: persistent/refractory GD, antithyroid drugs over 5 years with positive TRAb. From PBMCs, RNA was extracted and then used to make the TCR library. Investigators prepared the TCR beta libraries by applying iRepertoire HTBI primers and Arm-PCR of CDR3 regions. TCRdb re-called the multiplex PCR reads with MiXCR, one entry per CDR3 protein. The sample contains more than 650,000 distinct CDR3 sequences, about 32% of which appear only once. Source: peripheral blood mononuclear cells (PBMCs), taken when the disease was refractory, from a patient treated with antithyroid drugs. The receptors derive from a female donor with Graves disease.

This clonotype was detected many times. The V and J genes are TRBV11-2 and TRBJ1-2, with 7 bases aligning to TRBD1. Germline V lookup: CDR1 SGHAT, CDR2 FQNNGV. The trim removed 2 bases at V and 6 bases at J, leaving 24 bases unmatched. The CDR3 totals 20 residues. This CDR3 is CASSLTGNGTVGPTRDGYTF. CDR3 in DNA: TGTGCCAGCAGCTTAACCGGCAACGGGACAGTTGGACCAACGAGGGATGGCTACACCTTC. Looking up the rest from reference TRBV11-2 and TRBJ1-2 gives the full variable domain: EAGVAQSPRYKIIEKRQSVAFWCNPISGHATLYWYQQILGQGPKLLIQFQNNGVVDDSQLPKDRFSAERLKGVDSTLKIQPAKLEDSAVYLCASSLTGNGTVGPTRDGYTFGSGTRLTVV.

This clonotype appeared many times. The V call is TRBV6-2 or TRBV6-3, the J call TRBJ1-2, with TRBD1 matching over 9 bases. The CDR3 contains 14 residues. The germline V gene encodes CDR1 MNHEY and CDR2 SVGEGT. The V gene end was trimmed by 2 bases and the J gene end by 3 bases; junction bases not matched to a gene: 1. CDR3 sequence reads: CASSYDRGYYGYTF. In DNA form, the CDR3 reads TGTGCCAGCAGTTACGACAGGGGGTACTATGGCTACACCTTC.

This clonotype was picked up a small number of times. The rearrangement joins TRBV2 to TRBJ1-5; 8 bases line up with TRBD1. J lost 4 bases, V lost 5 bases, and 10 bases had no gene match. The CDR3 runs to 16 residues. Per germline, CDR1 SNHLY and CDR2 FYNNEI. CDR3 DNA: TGTGCCAGCAGTTTAATCGGTCAGGGGGCGAATCAGCCCCAGCATTTT. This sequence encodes CASSLIGQGANQPQHF.

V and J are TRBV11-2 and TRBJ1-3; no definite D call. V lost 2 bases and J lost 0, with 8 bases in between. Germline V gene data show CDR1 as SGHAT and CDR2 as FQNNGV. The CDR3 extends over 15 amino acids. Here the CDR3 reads CASSLRPTSGNTIYF. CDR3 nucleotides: TGTGCCAGCAGCTTACGCCCTACCTCTGGAAACACCATATATTTT.

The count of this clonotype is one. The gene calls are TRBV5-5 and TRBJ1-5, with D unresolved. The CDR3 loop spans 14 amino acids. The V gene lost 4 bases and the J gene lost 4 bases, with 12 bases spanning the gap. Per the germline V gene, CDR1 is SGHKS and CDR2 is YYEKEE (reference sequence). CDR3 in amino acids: CASSPSGENQPQHF. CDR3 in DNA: TGTGCCAGCAGCCCGTCGGGTGAGAATCAGCCCCAGCATTTT.

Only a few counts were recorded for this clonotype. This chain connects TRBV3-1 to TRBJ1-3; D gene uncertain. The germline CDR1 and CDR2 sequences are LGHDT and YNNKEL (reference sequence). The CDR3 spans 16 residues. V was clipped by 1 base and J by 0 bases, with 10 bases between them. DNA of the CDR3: TGTGCCAGCAGCCAAGGAATCTCAAACTCTGGAAACACCATATATTTT. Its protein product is CASSQGISNSGNTIYF.

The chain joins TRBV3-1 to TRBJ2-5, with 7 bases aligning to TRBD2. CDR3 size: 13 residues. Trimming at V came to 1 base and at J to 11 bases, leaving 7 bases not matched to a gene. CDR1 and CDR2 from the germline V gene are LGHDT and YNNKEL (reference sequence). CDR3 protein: CASSQGGAGEQYF. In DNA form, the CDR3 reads TGTGCCAGCAGCCAAGGAGGGGCGGGGGAGCAGTACTTC.

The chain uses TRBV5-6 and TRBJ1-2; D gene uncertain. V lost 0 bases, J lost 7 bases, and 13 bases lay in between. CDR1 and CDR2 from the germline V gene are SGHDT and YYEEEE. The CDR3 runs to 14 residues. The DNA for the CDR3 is TGTGCCAGCAGCTTGGCCGGCGGTCTTGGTGGCTACACCTTC. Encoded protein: CASSLAGGLGGYTF. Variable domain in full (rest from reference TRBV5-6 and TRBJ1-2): DAGVTQSPTHLIKTRGQQVTLRCSPKSGHDTVSWYQQALGQGPQFIFQYYEEEERQRGNFPDRFSGHQFPNYSSELNVNALLLGDSALYLCASSLAGGLGGYTFGSGTRLTVV.

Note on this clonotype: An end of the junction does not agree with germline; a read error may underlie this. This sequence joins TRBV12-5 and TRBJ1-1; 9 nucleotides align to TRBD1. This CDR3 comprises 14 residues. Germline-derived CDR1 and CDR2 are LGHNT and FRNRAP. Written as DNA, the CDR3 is TGTGCTAGTGGTTTGGGGACAGGGGCCACTAAAGCTTTCTTT. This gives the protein CASGLGTGATKAFF.

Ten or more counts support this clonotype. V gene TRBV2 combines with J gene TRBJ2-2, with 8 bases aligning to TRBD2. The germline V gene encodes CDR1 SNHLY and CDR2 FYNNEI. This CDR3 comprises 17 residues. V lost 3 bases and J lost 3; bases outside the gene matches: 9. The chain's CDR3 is CASSDSITSGYTGELFF. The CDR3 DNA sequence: TGTGCCAGCAGTGATTCGATTACTAGCGGATACACCGGGGAGCTGTTTTTT.

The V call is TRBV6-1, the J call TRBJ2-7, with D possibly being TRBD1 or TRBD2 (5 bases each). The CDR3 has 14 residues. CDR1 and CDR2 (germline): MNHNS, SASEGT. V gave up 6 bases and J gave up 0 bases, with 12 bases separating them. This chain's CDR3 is CASSTGTASYEQYF. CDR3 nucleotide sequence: TGTGCCAGCAGCACCGGGACGGCCTCCTACGAGCAGTACTTC.

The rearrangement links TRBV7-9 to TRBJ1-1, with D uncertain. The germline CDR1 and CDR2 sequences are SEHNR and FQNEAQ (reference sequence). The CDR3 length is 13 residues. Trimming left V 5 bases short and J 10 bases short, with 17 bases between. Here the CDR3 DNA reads TGTGCCAGCAGCCTCGGGCCCTCAGGTCCAGCTTTCTTT. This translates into CASSLGPSGPAFF.

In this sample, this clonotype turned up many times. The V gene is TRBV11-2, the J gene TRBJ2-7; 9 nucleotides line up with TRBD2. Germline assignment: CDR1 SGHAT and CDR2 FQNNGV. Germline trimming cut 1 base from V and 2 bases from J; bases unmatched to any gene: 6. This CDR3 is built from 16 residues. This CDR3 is CASSLVVLAGTYEQYF. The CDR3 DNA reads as TGTGCCAGCAGCTTAGTGGTCCTAGCGGGGACCTACGAGCAGTACTTC.

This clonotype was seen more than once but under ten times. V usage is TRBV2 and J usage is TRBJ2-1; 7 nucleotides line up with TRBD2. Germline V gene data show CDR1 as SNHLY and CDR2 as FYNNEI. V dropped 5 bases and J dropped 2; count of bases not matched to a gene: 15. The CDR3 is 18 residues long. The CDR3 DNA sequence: TGTGCCAGCAGTAATTTCGGTATGCTAGCGGAACCCTACAATGAGCAGTTCTTC. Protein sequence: CASSNFGMLAEPYNEQFF. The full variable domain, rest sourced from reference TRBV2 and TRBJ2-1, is EPEVTQTPSHQVTQMGQEVILRCVPISNHLYFYWYRQILGQKVEFLVSFYNNEISEKSEIFDDQFSVERPDGSNFTLKIRSTKLEDSAMYFCASSNFGMLAEPYNEQFFGPGTRLTVL.

CDR3 DNA sequence: TGTGCCAGTAGTCCGCAGGAGCGGAACTATGGCTACACCTTC. It is translated as CASSPQERNYGYTF. The J gene is TRBJ1-2, the V gene TRBV19; no clear D gene. The CDR3 spans 14 residues. Trimming left V 5 bases short and J 2 bases short, with 12 bases between. CDR1 LNHDA and CDR2 SQIVND come from the germline V gene (reference sequence).

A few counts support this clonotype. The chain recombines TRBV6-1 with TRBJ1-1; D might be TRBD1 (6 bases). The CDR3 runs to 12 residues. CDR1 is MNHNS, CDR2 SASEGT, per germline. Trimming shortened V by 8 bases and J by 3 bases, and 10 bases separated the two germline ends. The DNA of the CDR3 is TGTGCCAGCGGGACAAGGCACACTGAAGCTTTCTTT. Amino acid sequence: CASGTRHTEAFF.

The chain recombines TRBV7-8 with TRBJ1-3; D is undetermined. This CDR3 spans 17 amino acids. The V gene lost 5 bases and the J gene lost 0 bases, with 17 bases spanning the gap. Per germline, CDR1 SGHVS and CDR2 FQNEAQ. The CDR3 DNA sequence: TGTGCCAGCAGCGCCTACCGGGTCCCCGACTCTGGAAACACCATATATTTT. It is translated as CASSAYRVPDSGNTIYF.

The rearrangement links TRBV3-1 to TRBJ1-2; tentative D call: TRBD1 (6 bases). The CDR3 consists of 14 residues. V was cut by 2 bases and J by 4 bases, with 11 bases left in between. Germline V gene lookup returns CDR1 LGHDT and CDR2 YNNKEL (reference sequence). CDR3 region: CASSQRQEAYGYTF. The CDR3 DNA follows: TGTGCCAGCAGCCAACGACAGGAAGCCTATGGCTACACCTTC.

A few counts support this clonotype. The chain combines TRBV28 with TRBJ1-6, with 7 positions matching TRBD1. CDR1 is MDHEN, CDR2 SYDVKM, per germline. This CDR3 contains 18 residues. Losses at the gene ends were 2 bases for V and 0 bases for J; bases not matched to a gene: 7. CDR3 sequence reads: CASSLPGTASSYNSPLHF. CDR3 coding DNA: TGTGCCAGCAGTTTACCCGGGACAGCAAGCTCCTATAATTCACCCCTCCACTTT.

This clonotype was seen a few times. The CDR3 DNA follows: TGTGCCAGCAGGGGCAAGTACGAGCAGTACTTC. It yields the protein CASRGKYEQYF. The rearrangement joins TRBV12-3 or TRBV12-4 to TRBJ2-7; D remains unclear. Between the trimmed V and J ends, which lost 6 bases and 4 bases, there was a span of 7 bases. The CDR3 runs to 11 residues.

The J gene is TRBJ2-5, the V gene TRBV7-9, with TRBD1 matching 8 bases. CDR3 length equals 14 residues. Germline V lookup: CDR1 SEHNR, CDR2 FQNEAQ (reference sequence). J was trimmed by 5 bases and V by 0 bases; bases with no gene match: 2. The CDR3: CASSLARDRETQYF. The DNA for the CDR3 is TGTGCCAGCAGCTTAGCCCGGGACAGGGAGACCCAGTACTTC.

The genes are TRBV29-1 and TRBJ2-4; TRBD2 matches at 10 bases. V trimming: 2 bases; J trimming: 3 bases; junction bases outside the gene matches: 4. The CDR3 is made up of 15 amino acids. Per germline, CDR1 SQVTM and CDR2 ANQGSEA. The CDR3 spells CSVEPGLAVKNIQYF. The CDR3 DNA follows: TGCAGCGTTGAACCCGGACTAGCGGTCAAAAACATTCAGTACTTC.

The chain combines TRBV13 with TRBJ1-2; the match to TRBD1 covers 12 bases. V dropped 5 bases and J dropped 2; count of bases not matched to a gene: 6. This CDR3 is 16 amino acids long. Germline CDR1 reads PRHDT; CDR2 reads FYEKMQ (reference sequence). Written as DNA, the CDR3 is TGTGCCAGCAGCCCACCGGGACAGGGGGCGAACTATGGCTACACCTTC. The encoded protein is CASSPPGQGANYGYTF.

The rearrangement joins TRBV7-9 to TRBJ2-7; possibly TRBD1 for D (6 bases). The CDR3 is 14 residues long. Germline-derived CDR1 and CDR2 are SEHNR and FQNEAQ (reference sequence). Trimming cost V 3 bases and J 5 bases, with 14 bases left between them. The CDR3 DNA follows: TGTGCCAGCAGCTTGGGATTCGCAGGGGACGAGCAGTACTTC. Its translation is CASSLGFAGDEQYF. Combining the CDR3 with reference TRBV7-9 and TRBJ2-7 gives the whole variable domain DTGVSQNPRHKITKRGQNVTFRCDPISEHNRLYWYRQTLGQGPEFLTYFQNEAQLEKSRLLSDRFSAERPKGSFSTLEIQRTEQGDSAMYLCASSLGFAGDEQYFGPGTRLTVT.

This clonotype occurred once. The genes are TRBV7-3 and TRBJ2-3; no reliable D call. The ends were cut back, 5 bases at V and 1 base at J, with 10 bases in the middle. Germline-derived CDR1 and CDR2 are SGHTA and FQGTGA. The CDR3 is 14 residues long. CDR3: CASSPKPRTDTQYF. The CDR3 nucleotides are TGTGCCAGCAGCCCCAAACCACGCACAGATACGCAGTATTTT.

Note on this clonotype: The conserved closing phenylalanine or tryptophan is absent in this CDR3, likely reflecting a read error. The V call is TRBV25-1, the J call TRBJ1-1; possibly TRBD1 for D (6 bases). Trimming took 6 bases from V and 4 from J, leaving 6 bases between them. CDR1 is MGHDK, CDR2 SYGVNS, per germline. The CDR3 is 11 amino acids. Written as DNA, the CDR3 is TGTGCCAGCAGGACAGGCACTGAAGCTTTCTCT. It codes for CASRTGTEAFS.

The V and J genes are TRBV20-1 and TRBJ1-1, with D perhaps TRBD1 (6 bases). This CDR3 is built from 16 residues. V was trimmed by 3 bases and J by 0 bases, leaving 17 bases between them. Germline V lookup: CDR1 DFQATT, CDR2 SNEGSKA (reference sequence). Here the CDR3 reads CSASAWTAPMNTEAFF. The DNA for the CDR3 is TGCAGTGCTAGCGCCTGGACAGCACCAATGAACACTGAAGCTTTCTTT.

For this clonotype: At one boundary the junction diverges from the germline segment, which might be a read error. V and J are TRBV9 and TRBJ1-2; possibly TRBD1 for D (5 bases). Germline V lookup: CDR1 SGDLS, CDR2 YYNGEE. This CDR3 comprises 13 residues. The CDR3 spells CASSATDNYGHTF. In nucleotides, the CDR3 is TGTGCCAGCAGCGCGACAGATAACTATGGCCACACCTTC.